The rows below give T cell receptor beta chains drawn from one sample of a study of control samples from healthy donors and cancer patients. Libraries were prepared by immunoSEQ multiplex PCR; TCRdb keeps only in-frame clonotypes and omits some of them. The sample shows approximately 180,000 clones, 85% to 95% of them seen only once. Source material: blood. Source of these receptors: a young woman in good health. The CDR3 runs from the conserved cysteine through the conserved F or W. A D gene is named only where the DNA matches it firmly. Some rows mark clone size as missing; the rest say once, few, many or name a class of expanded clone.

CDR3aa: CASSESQGAYSPLHF; CDR3nt: TGTGCCAGCAGTGAATCTCAGGGGGCATATTCACCCCTCCACTTT; j_gene: TRBJ1-6; abundance: .; d_gene: TRBD1; v_gene: TRBV25-1
CDR3aa: CASSPAEGGRSGYTF; CDR3nt: TGTGCCAGCAGCCCCGCTGAGGGAGGGAGGAGTGGCTACACCTTC; j_gene: TRBJ1-2; abundance: .; d_gene: .; v_gene: TRBV3-1/TRBV3-2
CDR3aa: CASSQVGWGGDETQYF; CDR3nt: TGTGCCAGCAGCCAAGTGGGATGGGGCGGTGACGAGACCCAGTACTTC; j_gene: TRBJ2-5; abundance: .; d_gene: .; v_gene: TRBV4-2
CDR3aa: CASSFNSRVGGSEQYF; CDR3nt: TGCGCCAGCAGCTTTAACAGCCGGGTGGGGGGCTCCGAGCAGTACTTC; j_gene: TRBJ2-7; abundance: .; d_gene: .; v_gene: TRBV5-1
CDR3aa: CAIAASGSYNEQFF; CDR3nt: TGTGCCATCGCCGCTAGCGGCTCCTACAATGAGCAGTTCTTC; j_gene: TRBJ2-1; abundance: .; d_gene: TRBD2; v_gene: TRBV10-3
CDR3aa: CASGEFHQPQHF; CDR3nt: TGTGCCAGCGGGGAGTTCCATCAGCCCCAGCATTTT; j_gene: TRBJ1-5; abundance: .; d_gene: .; v_gene: TRBV27
CDR3aa: CASRPTGASSYNEQFF; CDR3nt: TGTGCCAGTAGGCCTACAGGGGCGAGCTCCTACAATGAGCAGTTCTTC; j_gene: TRBJ2-1; abundance: once; d_gene: TRBD1; v_gene: TRBV19
CDR3aa: CASTIIRGYGNTIYF; CDR3nt: TGTGCCAGCACCATTATTCGGGGGTACGGAAACACCATATATTTT; j_gene: TRBJ1-3; abundance: once; d_gene: .; v_gene: TRBV7-9
CDR3aa: CASSSGGAGNQPQHF; CDR3nt: TGTGCCAGCAGTTCAGGGGGCGCGGGCAATCAGCCCCAGCATTTT; j_gene: TRBJ1-5; abundance: once; d_gene: TRBD1; v_gene: TRBV2
CDR3aa: CASSNEGSGGGVGLEQFF; CDR3nt: TGTGCCAGTAGTAATGAGGGTTCGGGGGGCGGGGTTGGTCTTGAGCAGTTCTTC; j_gene: TRBJ2-1; abundance: .; d_gene: .; v_gene: TRBV19
CDR3aa: CASSDHGGVRQPQHF; CDR3nt: TGTGCCAGCAGCGATCACGGGGGAGTTCGACAGCCCCAGCATTTT; j_gene: TRBJ1-5; abundance: .; d_gene: .; v_gene: TRBV11-3
CDR3aa: CASSLEGGVSYNEQFF; CDR3nt: TGTGCCAGCAGCCTCGAGGGCGGAGTGTCCTACAATGAGCAGTTCTTC; j_gene: TRBJ2-1; abundance: .; d_gene: .; v_gene: TRBV3-1/TRBV3-2
CDR3aa: CASSYSGNRKYF; CDR3nt: TGTGCCAGCAGTTACTCGGGCAATCGAAAGTATTTT; j_gene: TRBJ2-3; abundance: .; d_gene: .; v_gene: TRBV6-5
CDR3aa: CASSDRDRTDTQYF; CDR3nt: TGTGCCAGCTCCGACAGGGACCGCACAGATACGCAGTATTTT; j_gene: TRBJ2-3; abundance: .; d_gene: TRBD1; v_gene: TRBV2
CDR3aa: CASSRFSGSQEQFF; CDR3nt: TGCGCCAGCAGCCGATTTAGCGGGAGCCAGGAGCAGTTCTTC; j_gene: TRBJ2-1; abundance: .; d_gene: TRBD2; v_gene: TRBV5-1
CDR3aa: CASSSPGPYGYTF; CDR3nt: TGTGCCAGCAGTTCCCCTGGGCCGTATGGCTACACCTTC; j_gene: TRBJ1-2; abundance: .; d_gene: .; v_gene: TRBV25-1
CDR3aa: CSARNNTEAFF; CDR3nt: TGCAGTGCTAGAAATAACACTGAAGCTTTCTTT; j_gene: TRBJ1-1; abundance: .; d_gene: .; v_gene: TRBV20-1
CDR3aa: CASTGRRNTIYF; CDR3nt: TGTGCCAGCACAGGGAGAAGAAACACCATATATTTT; j_gene: TRBJ1-3; abundance: once; d_gene: .; v_gene: TRBV2
CDR3aa: CASTHRATGANVLTF; CDR3nt: TGTGCCAGCACCCACCGGGCCACTGGGGCCAACGTCCTGACTTTC; j_gene: TRBJ2-6; abundance: .; d_gene: .; v_gene: TRBV6-6
CDR3aa: CASSQGPSGTAGTREQYF; CDR3nt: TGTGCCAGCAGCCAAGGCCCCTCAGGGACAGCTGGAACCCGCGAGCAGTACTTC; j_gene: TRBJ2-7; abundance: .; d_gene: TRBD1; v_gene: TRBV3-1/TRBV3-2
CDR3aa: CASRMGGEKLFF; CDR3nt: TGTGCCAGCAGAATGGGAGGAGAAAAACTGTTTTTT; j_gene: TRBJ1-4; abundance: .; d_gene: .; v_gene: TRBV12-3/TRBV12-4
CDR3aa: CASSLGSTGYTF; CDR3nt: TGTGCCAGCAGCTTGGGCAGTACTGGCTACACCTTC; j_gene: TRBJ1-2; abundance: once; d_gene: .; v_gene: TRBV2
CDR3aa: CASSESGTSYGYTF; CDR3nt: TGTGCCAGCAGTGAATCTGGGACCTCCTATGGCTACACCTTC; j_gene: TRBJ1-2; abundance: .; d_gene: .; v_gene: TRBV6-1
CDR3aa: CASSPTASSGNTIYF; CDR3nt: TGTGCCAGCTCACCAACAGCTTCCTCTGGAAACACCATATATTTT; j_gene: TRBJ1-3; abundance: .; d_gene: .; v_gene: TRBV18
CDR3aa: CASRRAAVNEQFF; CDR3nt: TGTGCCAGCAGGAGGGCTGCGGTGAATGAGCAGTTCTTC; j_gene: TRBJ2-1; abundance: .; d_gene: .; v_gene: TRBV6-5
CDR3aa: CASSVGPNTEAFF; CDR3nt: TGTGCCAGCAGTGTCGGACCAAACACTGAAGCTTTCTTT; j_gene: TRBJ1-1; abundance: .; d_gene: .; v_gene: TRBV14
CDR3aa: CATRQGSPNYGYTF; CDR3nt: TGTGCCACTAGACAGGGGAGCCCAAACTATGGCTACACCTTC; j_gene: TRBJ1-2; abundance: .; d_gene: TRBD1; v_gene: TRBV28